A selection of T cell receptor beta chains follows, all from one sample in a study of cytomegalovirus exposure and HLA in healthy donors. Some clones are missing from TCRdb's copy, which holds only in-frame ones; the method was immunoSEQ multiplex PCR. This table holds some 140,000 clones, 86% found once. The sequenced sample was PBMCs. The receptors stem from a man between 18 and 29 years old in good health and CMV-seropositive. The CDR3 runs from the conserved cysteine through the conserved F or W. D genes are given only for firm matches. Size tells how often a clone was seen (once, few, many) or the class of an expanded clone, and some rows leave it out.

TRBJ2-7 TRBV5-1 TRBD1 . TGCGCCAGCAGCTCCACGGGACAGGGGGAGTACGAGCAGTACTTC CASSSTGQGEYEQYF
TRBJ1-2 TRBV7-9 . once TGTGCCAGCAGCTGGGACACTTCCTATGGCTACACCTTC CASSWDTSYGYTF
TRBJ2-7 TRBV18 . few TGTGCCAGCTCACCAGGAGGTAACGAGCAGTACTTC CASSPGGNEQYF
TRBJ2-7 TRBV18 . . TGTGCCAGCTACCCCGGTGGAGCAGGGGTCGGCGAGCAGTACTTC CASYPGGAGVGEQYF
TRBJ2-4 TRBV6-6 TRBD1 once TGTGCCAGCAGTAGTACTGGACAGGGATCGAACATTCAGTACTTC CASSSTGQGSNIQYF
TRBJ1-2 TRBV25-1 TRBD1 . TGTGCCAGCAGTGATCCCTCAGGGGGAGGAGATGGCTACACCTTC CASSDPSGGGDGYTF
TRBJ2-1 TRBV2 TRBD2 . TGTGCCAGCAGTGCGCGGGAGGGACACAATGAGCAGTTCTTC CASSAREGHNEQFF
TRBJ2-3 TRBV4-2 TRBD2 . TGTGCCAGCAGCCACCCCCCGGGACTAGCGGCCCCTACGCAGTATTTT CASSHPPGLAAPTQYF
TRBJ2-1 TRBV19 TRBD2 . TGTGCCAGTAGTATAGCAGGACTAGCGGGGGGGCGGTCCGGGAATGAGCAGTTCTTC CASSIAGLAGGRSGNEQFF
TRBJ1-5 TRBV19 TRBD1 . TGTGCCAGCAAACAGGGGGGGCCCAATCAGCCCCAGCATTTT CASKQGGPNQPQHF
TRBJ1-2 TRBV7-2 TRBD1 . TGTGCCAGCAGCTTGGGAGTCGGGACAGACATCAATGGCTACACCTTC CASSLGVGTDINGYTF
TRBJ2-5 TRBV18 TRBD1 . TGTGCCAGCTCACCAACGGACAGGGGAAGGGGGGAGACCCAGTACTTC CASSPTDRGRGETQYF
TRBJ2-1 TRBV7-3 . . TGTGCCAGCAGCTTAACGAGGGCGGATGAGCAGTTCTTC CASSLTRADEQFF
TRBJ2-7 TRBV7-3 TRBD2 . TGTGCCAGCAGTTTGACTAGCGGGGGACCCTACGAGCAGTACTTC CASSLTSGGPYEQYF
TRBJ1-2 TRBV7-9 . few TGTGCCAGCAGCTTATTGGGAGGGGGCTATGGCTACACCTTC CASSLLGGGYGYTF
TRBJ1-5 TRBV28 . . TGTGCCAGCAGTTTGAGCCAGGGTGGGAATCAGCCCCAGCATTTT CASSLSQGGNQPQHF
TRBJ2-5 TRBV9 . . TGTGCCAGCAGCACCACTGCGGGGCTCCAAGAGACCCAGTACTTC CASSTTAGLQETQYF
TRBJ2-3 TRBV27 TRBD1 . TGTGCCAGCAGTTTATCGCCGACAGGGGTAGATACGCAGTATTTT CASSLSPTGVDTQYF
TRBJ2-7 TRBV9 TRBD1 . TGTGCCAGCGGCCTGGGACAGGGGGCCTACGAGCAGTACTTC CASGLGQGAYEQYF
TRBJ2-1 TRBV18 . . TGTGCCAGCTCACCGTACCCAGGGGAAGACAATGAGCAGTTCTTC CASSPYPGEDNEQFF
TRBJ1-2 TRBV7-9 . . TGTGCCAGCAGGCAAGGGGAGGGAAGTGGCTACACCTTC CASRQGEGSGYTF
TRBJ2-1 TRBV6-1 TRBD2 . TGTGCCAGCAGCTCTCTAGCGGGAGGGTTGAATGAGCAGTTCTTC CASSSLAGGLNEQFF
TRBJ2-3 TRBV30 . . TGTGCCTGGAGAGCCGGGATATGGGCAGATACGCAGTATTTT CAWRAGIWADTQYF
TRBJ2-7 TRBV7-3 TRBD2 few TGTGCCAGCAGATCGAGCGGGAGAGACGAGCAGTACTTC CASRSSGRDEQYF
TRBJ2-1 TRBV27 . . TGTGCCAGCAGGGAGACGGGAAGTGAGCAGTTCTTC CASRETGSEQFF
TRBJ1-5 TRBV18 TRBD1 . TGTGCCAGCTCAGCGGGACAGTTTGATCAGCCCCAGCATTTT CASSAGQFDQPQHF
TRBJ2-7 TRBV2 TRBD1 . TGTGCCAGTGTGAGCGGGACAGGGTCCTACGAGCAGTACTTC CASVSGTGSYEQYF
TRBJ2-3 TRBV9 TRBD2 few TGTGCCAGCAGCGTAGCTGGGTACGGCGCGGGAGGTGGAAGCACAGATACGCAGTATTTT CASSVAGYGAGGGSTDTQYF
TRBJ1-5 TRBV2 . many TGTGCCAGCAGTGTAAATAGCAATCAGCCCCAGCATTTT CASSVNSNQPQHF